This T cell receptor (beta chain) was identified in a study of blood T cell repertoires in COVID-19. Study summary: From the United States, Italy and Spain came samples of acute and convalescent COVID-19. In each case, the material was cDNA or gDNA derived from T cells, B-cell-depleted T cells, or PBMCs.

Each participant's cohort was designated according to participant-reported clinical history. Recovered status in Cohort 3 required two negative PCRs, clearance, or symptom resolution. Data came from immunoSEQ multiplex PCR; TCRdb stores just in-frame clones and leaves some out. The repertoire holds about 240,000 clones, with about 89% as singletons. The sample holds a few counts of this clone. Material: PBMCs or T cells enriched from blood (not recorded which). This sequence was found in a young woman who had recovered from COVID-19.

CDR3 DNA: TGTGCCACCCAGCTGGGGACAGGGATAGTAACTAATGAAAAACTGTTTTTT. As protein: CATQLGTGIVTNEKLFF. The J gene is TRBJ1-4, the V gene TRBV28; 9 bases agree with TRBD1. The CDR3 covers 17 residues. Per germline, CDR1 MDHEN and CDR2 SYDVKM. V lost 10 bases and J lost 1; bases outside the gene matches: 13.